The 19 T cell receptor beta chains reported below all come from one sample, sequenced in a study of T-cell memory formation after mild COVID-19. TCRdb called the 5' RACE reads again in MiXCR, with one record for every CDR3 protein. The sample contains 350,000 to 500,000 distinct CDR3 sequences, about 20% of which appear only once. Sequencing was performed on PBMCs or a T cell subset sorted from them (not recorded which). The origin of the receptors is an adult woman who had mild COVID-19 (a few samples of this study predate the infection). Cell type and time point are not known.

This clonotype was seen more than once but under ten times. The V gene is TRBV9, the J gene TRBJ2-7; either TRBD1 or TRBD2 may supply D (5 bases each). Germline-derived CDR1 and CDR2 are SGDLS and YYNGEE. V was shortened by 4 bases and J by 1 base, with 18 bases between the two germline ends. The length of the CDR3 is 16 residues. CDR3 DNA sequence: TGTGCCAGCAGCACTAGTGGAGACAGCTATTCCTACGAGCAGTACTTC. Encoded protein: CASSTSGDSYSYEQYF.

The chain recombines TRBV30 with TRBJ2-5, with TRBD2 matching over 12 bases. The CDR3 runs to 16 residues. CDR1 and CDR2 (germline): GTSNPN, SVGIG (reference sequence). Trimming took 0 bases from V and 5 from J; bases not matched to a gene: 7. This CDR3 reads CAWSVTGLAGLETQYF. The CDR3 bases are TGTGCCTGGAGTGTAACGGGACTAGCGGGTCTGGAGACCCAGTACTTC.

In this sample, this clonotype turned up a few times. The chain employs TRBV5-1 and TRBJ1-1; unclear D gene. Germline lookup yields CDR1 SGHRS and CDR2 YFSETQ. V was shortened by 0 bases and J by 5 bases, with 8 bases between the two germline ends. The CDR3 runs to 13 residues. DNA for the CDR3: TGCGCCAGCAGCTTGGCCGCGGAGACTGAAGCTTTCTTT. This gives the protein CASSLAAETEAFF. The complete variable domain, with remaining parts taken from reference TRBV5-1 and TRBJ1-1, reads KAGVTQTPRYLIKTRGQQVTLSCSPISGHRSVSWYQQTPGQGLQFLFEYFSETQRNKGNFPGRFSGRQFSNSRSEMNVSTLELGDSALYLCASSLAAETEAFFGQGTRLTVV.

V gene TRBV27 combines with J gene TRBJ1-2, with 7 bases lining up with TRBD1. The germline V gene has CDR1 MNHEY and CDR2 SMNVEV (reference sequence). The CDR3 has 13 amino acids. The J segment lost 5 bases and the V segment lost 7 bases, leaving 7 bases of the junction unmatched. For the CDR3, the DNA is TGTGCCAGCACCGACAGGGAGGGATATGGCTACACCTTC. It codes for CASTDREGYGYTF.

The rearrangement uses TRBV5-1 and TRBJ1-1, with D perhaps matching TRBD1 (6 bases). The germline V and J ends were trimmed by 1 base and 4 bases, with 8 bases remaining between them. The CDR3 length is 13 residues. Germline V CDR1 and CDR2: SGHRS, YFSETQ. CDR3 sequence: CASSLKGVTEAFF. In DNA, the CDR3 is TGCGCCAGCAGCTTGAAGGGGGTCACTGAAGCTTTCTTT.

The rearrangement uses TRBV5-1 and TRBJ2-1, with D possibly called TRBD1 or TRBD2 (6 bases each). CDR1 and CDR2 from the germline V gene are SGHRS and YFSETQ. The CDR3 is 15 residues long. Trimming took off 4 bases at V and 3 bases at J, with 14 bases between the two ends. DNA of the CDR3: TGCGCCAGCAGCCTGAGGGGGGACGGCTACAATGAGCAGTTCTTC. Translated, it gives CASSLRGDGYNEQFF.

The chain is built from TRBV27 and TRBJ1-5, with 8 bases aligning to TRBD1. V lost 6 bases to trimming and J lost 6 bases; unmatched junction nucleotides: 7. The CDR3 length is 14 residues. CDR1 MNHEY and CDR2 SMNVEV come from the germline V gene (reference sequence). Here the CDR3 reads CASSPGQGLQPQHF. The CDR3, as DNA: TGTGCCAGCAGCCCCGGACAGGGCCTTCAGCCCCAGCATTTT.

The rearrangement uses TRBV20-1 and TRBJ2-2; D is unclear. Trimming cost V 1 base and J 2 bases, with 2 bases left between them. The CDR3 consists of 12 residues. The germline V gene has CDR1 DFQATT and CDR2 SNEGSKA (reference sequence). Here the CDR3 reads CSARVNTGELFF. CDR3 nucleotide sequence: TGCAGTGCTAGAGTAAACACCGGGGAGCTGTTTTTT.

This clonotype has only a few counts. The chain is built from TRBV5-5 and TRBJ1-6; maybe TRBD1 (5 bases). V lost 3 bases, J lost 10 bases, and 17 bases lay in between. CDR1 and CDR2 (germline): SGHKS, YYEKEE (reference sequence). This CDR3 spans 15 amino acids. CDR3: CASSWRLFGGSPLHF. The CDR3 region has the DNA TGTGCCAGCAGCTGGAGACTTTTCGGGGGATCACCCCTCCACTTT.

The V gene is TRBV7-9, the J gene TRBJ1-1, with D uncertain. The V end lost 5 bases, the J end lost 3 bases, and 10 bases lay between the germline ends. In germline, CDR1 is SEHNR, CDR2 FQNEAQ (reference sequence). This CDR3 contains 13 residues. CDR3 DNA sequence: TGTGCCAGCAGCCCGCGGTTAGACACTGAAGCTTTCTTT. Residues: CASSPRLDTEAFF.

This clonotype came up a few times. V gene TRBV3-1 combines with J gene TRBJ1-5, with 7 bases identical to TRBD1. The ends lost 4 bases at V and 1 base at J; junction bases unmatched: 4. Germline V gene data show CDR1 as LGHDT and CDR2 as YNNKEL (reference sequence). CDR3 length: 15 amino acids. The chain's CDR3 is CASSPGGQSNQPQHF. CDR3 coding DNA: TGTGCCAGCAGCCCGGGGGGACAGAGCAATCAGCCCCAGCATTTT.

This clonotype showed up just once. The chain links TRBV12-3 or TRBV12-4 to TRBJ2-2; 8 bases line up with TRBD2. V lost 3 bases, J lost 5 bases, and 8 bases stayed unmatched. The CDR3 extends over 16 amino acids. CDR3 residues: CASSFQGGRLTGELFF. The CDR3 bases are TGTGCCAGCAGTTTTCAGGGCGGGAGGCTTACCGGGGAGCTGTTTTTT.

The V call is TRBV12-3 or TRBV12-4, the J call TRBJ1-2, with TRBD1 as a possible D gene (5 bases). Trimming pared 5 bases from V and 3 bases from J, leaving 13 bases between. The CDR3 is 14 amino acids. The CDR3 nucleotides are TGTGCCAGCAGTCCGACCGGGACTTACTATGGCTACACCTTC. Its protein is CASSPTGTYYGYTF.

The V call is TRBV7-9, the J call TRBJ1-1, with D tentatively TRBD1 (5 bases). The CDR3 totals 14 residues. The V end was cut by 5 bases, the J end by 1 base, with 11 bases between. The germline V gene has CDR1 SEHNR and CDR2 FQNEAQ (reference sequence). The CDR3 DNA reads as TGTGCCAGCAGCCCAACAACAGGGAACACTGAAGCTTTCTTT. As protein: CASSPTTGNTEAFF.

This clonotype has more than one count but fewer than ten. The CDR3 is CASSYVGYAEAFF. The CDR3, as DNA: TGTGCCAGCAGTTACGTCGGGTACGCTGAAGCTTTCTTT. The rearrangement links TRBV6-5 to TRBJ1-1; D is unclear. The germline CDR1 and CDR2 sequences are MNHEY and SVGAGI. The CDR3 spans 13 residues. V was clipped by 2 bases and J by 6 bases, with 10 bases between them.

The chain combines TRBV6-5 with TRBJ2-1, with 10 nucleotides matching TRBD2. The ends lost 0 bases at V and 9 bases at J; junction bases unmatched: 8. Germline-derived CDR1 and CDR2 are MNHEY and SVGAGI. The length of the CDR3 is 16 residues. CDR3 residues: CASSYSRSGGAVEQFF. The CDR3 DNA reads TGTGCCAGCAGTTACTCGAGGAGCGGGGGGGCCGTTGAGCAGTTCTTC.

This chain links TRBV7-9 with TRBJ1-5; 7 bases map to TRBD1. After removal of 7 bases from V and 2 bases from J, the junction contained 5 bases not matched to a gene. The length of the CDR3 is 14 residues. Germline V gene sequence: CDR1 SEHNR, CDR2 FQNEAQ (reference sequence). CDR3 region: CASTPGTGNQPQHF. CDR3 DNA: TGTGCCAGCACCCCAGGGACAGGCAATCAGCCCCAGCATTTT.

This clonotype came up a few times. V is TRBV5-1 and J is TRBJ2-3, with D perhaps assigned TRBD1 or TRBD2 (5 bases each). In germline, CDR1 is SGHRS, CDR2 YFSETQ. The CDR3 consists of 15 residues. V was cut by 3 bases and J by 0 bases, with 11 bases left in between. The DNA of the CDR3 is TGCGCCAGCAGCTCAAGGGGACCTAGCACAGATACGCAGTATTTT. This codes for CASSSRGPSTDTQYF.

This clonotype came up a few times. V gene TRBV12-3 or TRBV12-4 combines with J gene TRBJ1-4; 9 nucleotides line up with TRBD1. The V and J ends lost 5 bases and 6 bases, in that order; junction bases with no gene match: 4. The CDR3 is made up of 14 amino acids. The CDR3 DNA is TGTGCCAGCAGTCCCGGGACAGGGCATGAAAAACTGTTTTTT. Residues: CASSPGTGHEKLFF.